One TCR beta chain is described in this entry. In its sample, this clone was seen once. Its antigen is not yet known. Base qualities are not recorded, but no much larger clone differs from it by a single base. After removal of 6 bases from V and 1 base from J, the junction retains 5 bases not matched to a gene. Inclusive of the bounding cysteine and phenylalanine, the CDR3 is 14 residues long. The entry retains the CDR3 DNA only, 42 bases that are in frame from base 1. The germline V gene yields SNHLY for CDR1 and FYNNEI for CDR2. The data stem from a study of CD8+ T cells in alopecia areata (dated by TCRdb to the late 2010s). About the full investigation: The treated patients, all with moderate-to-severe alopecia areata, were enrolled in an open-label pilot trial of oral tofacitinib given at 5 to 10 mg twice daily. immunoSEQ multiplex PCR using 35 Vbeta forward primers and 13 Jbeta reverse primers was used to amplify TCRbeta CDR3 regions. The SALT score, which quantifies the percentage of affected scalp surface area, was used to measure disease severity in treated patients. RNA was obtained with the PAXgene miRNA kit for fixed scalp, the miRNeasy kit for PBMCs, and the RNeasy kit for mouse skin. Scalp tissue and sorted CD4+ and CD8+ peripheral blood T cells from patchy and totalis/universalis alopecia areata patients and from healthy controls were covered by human TCRbeta sequencing. Scalp clonality was compared across normal scalp (n=4), patchy alopecia areata scalp (n=8), and alopecia totalis/universalis scalp (n=8). Tofacitinib was administered for 6 to 18 months, and 6 months of follow-up off drug were then conducted to assess delayed response and recurrence. Biopsies were taken from tofacitinib-treated patients at baseline and at 4 and 24 weeks of treatment, and a later scalp biopsy was taken in several of the tofacitinib-treated patients. High-throughput TCRbeta sequencing was used to examine T cell clonal expansion in alopecia areata in both the C3H/HeJ mouse model and human patients.

Broad study findings and their caveats: Many expanded lesional clones were found to persist in scalp and blood during tofacitinib treatment, and relapse after treatment cessation may be partly explained by this persistence. Compared with normal scalp, lesional scalp had higher clonality and more expanded CD8+ clones, particularly in alopecia totalis/universalis, a pattern that suggests antigenic drive. Because the treated cohort was small and included a single nonresponder, larger studies are needed to assess links between baseline CD8+ expansion and response. Shared TCR sequences between patients were less evident than in mice, which may be partly attributable to HLA diversity in the patient population. Tofacitinib significantly decreased scalp clonality and the number of expanded CD8+ clones among the top 100 scalp clones. Unlike mouse skin, where gammadelta T cells dominate, normal human skin contains resident alphabeta T cells that get sequenced too, which complicates analysis of the scalp TCR repertoire.

The meaning of the sample's time point label: approximately 4 weeks on oral tofacitinib. The treatment or condition label for this specimen denotes: oral pan-JAK inhibitor, 5-10 mg twice daily. Lesional scalp punch biopsies and peripheral blood were collected from alopecia areata patients. PBMCs were separated by density centrifugation and stained for CD3, CD4 and CD8, after which CD4+ and CD8+ T cells were sorted on a FACSAria. To prepare the library, the immunoSEQ multiplex PCR assay was applied. To provide template for TCR sequencing, every sample had RNA extracted and reverse transcribed into cDNA. First-strand cDNA was synthesized with SuperScript III using a 2:1 mix of oligo-dT and random hexamers. A synthetic immune receptor repertoire was used to gauge amplification bias, and whatever bias remained was removed computationally. From the authors' description of their analysis: Raw reads were preprocessed to remove errors, and CDR3 was defined according to IMGT conventions as the region from the conserved cysteine to phenylalanine. To get clonality, Shannon entropy was normalized by log2 of the number of productive unique TCRs and the result was subtracted from 1. Whether scalp clones were CD4 or CD8 was inferred by matching scalp TCRbeta sequences against CD4 and CD8 repertoires sorted from blood. TCRdb retrieved this table from immuneACCESS and kept in-frame rearrangements only. Not all clones are present; in checked studies, unresolved V genes account for under half, and no reason is known for the remainder. V, J and clone size are those of that table, while D and trimming were read from the DNA. Here the sample has about 140,000 clones; 86% occur a single time. Around 13% of the sample belongs to the ten largest clones.

This TCR came from a human donor with alopecia areata. Sequences were derived from CD8+ T cells sorted from blood, sampled at week 4, from a patient treated with tofacitinib. Recombination connected TRBV2 to TRBJ1-1, with TRBD1 identical over 7 junction bases. The CDR3 protein is CASSPGQSNTEAFF. In nucleotide form, the sequence is TGTGCCAGCAGCCCGGGACAGTCGAACACTGAAGCTTTCTTT.